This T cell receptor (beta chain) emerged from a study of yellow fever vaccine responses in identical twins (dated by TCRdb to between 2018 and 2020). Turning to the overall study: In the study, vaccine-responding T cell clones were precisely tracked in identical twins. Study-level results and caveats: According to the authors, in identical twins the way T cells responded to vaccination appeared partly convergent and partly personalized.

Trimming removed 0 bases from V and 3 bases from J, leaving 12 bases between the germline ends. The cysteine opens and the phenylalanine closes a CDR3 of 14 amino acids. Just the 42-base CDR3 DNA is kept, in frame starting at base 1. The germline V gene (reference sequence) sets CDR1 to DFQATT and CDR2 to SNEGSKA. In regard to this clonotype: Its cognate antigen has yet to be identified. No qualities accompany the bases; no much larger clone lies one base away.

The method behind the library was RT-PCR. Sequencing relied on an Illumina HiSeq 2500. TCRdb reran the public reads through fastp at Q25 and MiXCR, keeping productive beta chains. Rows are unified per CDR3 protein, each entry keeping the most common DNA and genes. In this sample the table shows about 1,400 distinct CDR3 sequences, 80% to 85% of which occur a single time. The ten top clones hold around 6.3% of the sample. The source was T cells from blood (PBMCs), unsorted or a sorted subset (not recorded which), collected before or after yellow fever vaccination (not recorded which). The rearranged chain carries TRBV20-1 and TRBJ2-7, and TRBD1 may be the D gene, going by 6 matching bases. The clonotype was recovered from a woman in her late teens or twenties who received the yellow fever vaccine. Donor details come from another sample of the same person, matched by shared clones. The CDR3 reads CSARDRDMSYEQYF. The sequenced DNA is TGCAGTGCTAGAGATCGGGACATGAGCTACGAGCAGTACTTC.